Listed below are T cell receptor beta chains from one sample, sequenced in a study of cytomegalovirus exposure and HLA in healthy donors. TCRdb's table, derived via immunoSEQ multiplex PCR, lists solely in-frame clones and lacks some. The sample contains roughly 130,000 clones, 84% of which appear only once. The specimen sequenced was PBMCs. The origin of the receptors is a woman aged 25 to 39 in good health and CMV-seronegative. The CDR3 runs from the conserved cysteine through the conserved F or W. D genes are given only for firm matches. Clone sizes are given selectively: once, few, many, or a class where the clone is expanded.

>NA|TRBJ2-7|TRBV7-9|NA|14
CASTEAQGVGEQYF
TGTGCCAGCACCGAGGCACAGGGCGTCGGCGAGCAGTACTTC
>NA|TRBJ1-4|TRBV7-6|TRBD1|17
CASSRPRGQGVGEKLFF
TGTGCCAGCAGCCGGCCTAGAGGACAGGGTGTAGGAGAAAAACTGTTTTTT
>NA|TRBJ2-5|TRBV5-4|NA|13
CASSLPVQETQYF
TGTGCCAGCAGCTTGCCAGTTCAAGAGACCCAGTACTTC
>NA|TRBJ1-1|TRBV27|NA|14
CASSLSPEAPEAFF
TGTGCCAGCAGTTTATCGCCGGAGGCCCCTGAAGCTTTCTTT
>NA|TRBJ2-1|TRBV20-1|NA|11
CSERGFNEQFF
TGCAGTGAGAGGGGGTTCAATGAGCAGTTCTTC
>many|TRBJ2-7|TRBV19|TRBD1|12
CASRDREYEQYF
TGTGCCAGTCGGGACAGGGAGTACGAGCAGTACTTC
>NA|TRBJ1-1|TRBV30|NA|13
CAWGGGRGTEAFF
TGTGCCTGGGGGGGTGGCAGGGGCACTGAAGCTTTCTTT
>few|TRBJ1-2|TRBV2|NA|14
CASSERTQRDGYTF
TGTGCCAGCAGCGAAAGGACCCAGAGGGATGGCTACACCTTC
>NA|TRBJ2-7|TRBV6-5|NA|14
CASSYGDRSYEQYF
TGTGCCAGCAGTTACGGAGACAGGTCTTACGAGCAGTACTTC
>few|TRBJ2-7|TRBV14|NA|15
CASSQGGGGHYEQYF
TGTGCCAGCAGCCAAGGAGGGGGGGGGCACTACGAGCAGTACTTC
>few|TRBJ2-5|TRBV19|NA|13
CASSRQPQETQYF
TGTGCCAGTAGCAGACAGCCCCAAGAGACCCAGTACTTC
>NA|TRBJ1-1|TRBV7-3|NA|15
CASSLFRVQNTEAFF
TGTGCCAGCAGCTTATTCAGGGTTCAGAACACTGAAGCTTTCTTT
>NA|TRBJ1-5|TRBV19|NA|14
CASSAQGLRQPQHF
TGTGCCAGTAGTGCGCAGGGGCTGAGACAGCCCCAGCATTTT
>once|TRBJ1-1|TRBV10-1|NA|12
CASSGLTGEAFF
TGCGCCAGCAGTGGACTGACAGGTGAAGCTTTCTTT
>few|TRBJ1-2|TRBV28|NA|14
CASRPRGGMSGYTF
TGTGCCAGCAGGCCCCGGGGAGGGATGTCTGGCTACACCTTC
>NA|TRBJ1-2|TRBV12-2|NA|14
CASRLAAGPYGYTF
TGTGCAAGTCGCTTAGCCGCGGGGCCCTATGGCTACACCTTC
>NA|TRBJ1-5|TRBV18|NA|15
CASSLSVNSNQPQHF
TGTGCCAGCTCACTTTCAGTTAATAGCAATCAGCCCCAGCATTTT
>NA|TRBJ2-3|TRBV30|TRBD1|16
CAWSGGQGWGTDTQYF
TGTGCCTGGAGTGGGGGACAGGGTTGGGGCACAGATACGCAGTATTTT
>NA|TRBJ2-3|TRBV6-1|TRBD1|11
CASSPGGTQYF
TGTGCCAGCAGTCCAGGGGGTACGCAGTATTTT
>NA|TRBJ1-1|TRBV11-2|TRBD1|14
CASSFGTGGAGAFF
TGTGCCAGCAGCTTCGGGACAGGGGGCGCGGGAGCTTTCTTT
>few|TRBJ1-5|TRBV6-6|NA|14
CASHQGLGNQPQHF
TGTGCCAGCCATCAGGGGCTTGGCAATCAGCCCCAGCATTTT
>NA|TRBJ2-2|TRBV5-1|TRBD2|17
CASSLGQTSGGTGELFF
TGCGCCAGCAGCTTGGGGCAGACTAGCGGGGGTACCGGGGAGCTGTTTTTT
>once|TRBJ2-3|TRBV11-3|TRBD2|13
CASSQGLADTQYF
TGTGCCAGCAGCCAAGGACTAGCCGATACGCAGTATTTT
>once|TRBJ2-7|TRBV18|TRBD1|15
CASSLFRDSAGEQYF
TGTGCCAGCTCACTATTCCGGGACAGTGCCGGGGAGCAGTACTTC
>NA|TRBJ2-7|TRBV29-1|NA|12
CSVQEGAGEQYF
TGCAGCGTTCAGGAGGGGGCGGGTGAGCAGTACTTC
>once|TRBJ2-7|TRBV27|TRBD1|15
CASSLYGQGTYEQYF
TGTGCCAGCAGTTTATACGGACAGGGGACCTACGAGCAGTACTTC
>NA|TRBJ1-5|TRBV28|NA|15
CASCLGGPSNQPQHF
TGTGCCAGCTGTTTGGGGGGACCAAGCAATCAGCCCCAGCATTTT
>NA|TRBJ2-6|TRBV4-2|NA|16
CASSQGGDSGANVLTF
TGTGCCAGCAGCCAAGGCGGAGACTCTGGGGCCAACGTCCTGACTTTC
>NA|TRBJ1-5|TRBV6-5|NA|13
CASSYSLDQPQHF
TGTGCCAGCAGTTACTCGTTAGATCAGCCCCAGCATTTT
>NA|TRBJ2-7|TRBV4-3|NA|15
CASSQDEGQAYEQYF
TGCGCCAGCAGCCAAGATGAGGGACAAGCCTACGAGCAGTACTTC
>NA|TRBJ1-4|TRBV4-1|NA|16
CASSQKGTSTNEKLFF
TGCGCCAGCAGCCAAAAAGGGACATCAACTAATGAAAAACTGTTTTTT
>once|TRBJ1-4|TRBV7-9|NA|16
CASSRRRPGSFEKLFF
TGTGCCAGCAGCCGCCGCCGCCCCGGTTCTTTTGAAAAACTGTTTTTT
>NA|TRBJ2-5|TRBV7-2|TRBD2|15
CASSMLSGGGATQYF
TGTGCCAGCAGCATGCTTAGCGGGGGTGGTGCGACCCAGTACTTC
>NA|TRBJ1-1|TRBV30|NA|13
CAWSDRNQNEAFF
TGTGCCTGGAGTGACAGGAATCAAAATGAAGCTTTCTTT
>NA|TRBJ1-2|TRBV15|NA|15
CATSRDPENNYGYTF
TGTGCCACCAGCAGAGATCCGGAGAATAACTATGGCTACACCTTC
>NA|TRBJ1-2|TRBV6-1|NA|13
CASSEAGGYGYTF
TGTGCCAGCAGTGAAGCAGGGGGCTATGGCTACACCTTC
>NA|TRBJ2-2|TRBV29-1|TRBD1|21
CSVDLKPSLWTGGYFMGELFF
TGCAGCGTTGATCTTAAACCTAGCTTGTGGACAGGGGGATATTTTATGGGGGAGCTGTTTTTT
>NA|TRBJ1-3|TRBV7-6|NA|12
CASSSPGFTIYF
TGTGCCAGCAGCTCTCCAGGGTTTACCATATATTTT
>NA|TRBJ2-5|TRBV2|NA|14
CASSVFSDSETQYF
TGTGCCAGCAGTGTTTTTAGCGATTCGGAGACCCAGTACTTC
>NA|TRBJ2-7|TRBV5-5|TRBD1|15
CASSSDRGRTYEQYF
TGTGCCAGCAGTTCGGACAGGGGGCGAACCTACGAGCAGTACTTC
>few|TRBJ2-7|TRBV28|TRBD1|15
CASSSPETGTYEQYF
TGTGCCAGCAGTTCACCTGAGACAGGGACCTACGAGCAGTACTTC
>NA|TRBJ2-1|TRBV7-3|NA|19
CASSLTGPGFGYYYNEQFF
TGTGCCAGCAGCTTAACCGGGCCGGGGTTTGGTTATTACTACAATGAGCAGTTCTTC